This T cell receptor beta chain stems from a study of shared clonotypes between healthy human individuals. Study outcomes and limitations: Clonotypes that were shared across a few donors made up about 5.1% of naive CD4 clonotypes. Naive subsets typically showed greater estimated richness than memory subsets. When compared with the clonotypes that were shared by all four sorted-subset donors, the non-shared clonotypes turned out to have lower generation probabilities.

Repertoires were generated with immunoSEQ multiplex PCR, while TCRdb's copy carries only in-frame clones and drops some. Of approximately 720,000 clones in the sample, about two thirds were seen once. To note about this clone: Its antigen is unidentified.

The split of CD4+ cells yielded CD45RA+ naive and CD45RA-negative memory subsets. The sequenced material came from memory CD4+ T cells sorted from blood. Stated subset: CD45RA-negative fraction. The source of this sequence is a woman under 40 in good health.

The CDR3 DNA is TGTGCCAGCAGCCCTAGGGGGGCTGGGTCCAAAAACATTCAGTACTTC. It encodes CASSPRGAGSKNIQYF. V gene TRBV7-2 combines with J gene TRBJ2-4; D possibly uses TRBD1 or TRBD2 (6 bases each). V lost 5 bases, J lost 2 bases, and 16 bases lay in between. CDR1 and CDR2 from the germline V gene are SGHTA and FQGNSA. This CDR3 is built from 16 residues.